These T cell receptor beta chains were read from a single sample in a study of T-cell reconstitution after alpha-beta-depleted transplantation in children. TCRdb re-analysed the PCR reads in MiXCR, keeping a single row per CDR3 protein. This table has about 640,000 distinct CDR3 sequences, roughly 13% appearing once. Here the sequenced sample was PBMCs, mostly from graft donor cells, taken 360 days after TCRalphabeta/CD19-depleted stem cell transplant. The receptors shown here come from a male patient younger than 18 who had a stem cell transplant for acute myeloid leukemia, so the T cells may come from the graft donor. The CDR3 runs from the conserved cysteine through the conserved F or W. The order of the fields is V gene, D gene, J gene, clone size, CDR3 DNA, CDR3 protein. D genes are given only for firm matches. Size tells how often a clone was seen (once, few, many) or the class of an expanded clone, and some rows leave it out.

>TRBV7-3|.|TRBJ2-5|.
TGTGCCAGCAGCGCCCAGGGACATCTAGAGACCCAGTACTTC
CASSAQGHLETQYF
>TRBV28|.|TRBJ2-5|many
TGTGCCAGCAGGCTTACAGGCCAAGAGACCCAGTACTTC
CASRLTGQETQYF
>TRBV6-5|.|TRBJ1-4|few
TGTGCCAGCAGTTACTCGACCGGGGGCCTAGTTGAAAAACTGTTTTTT
CASSYSTGGLVEKLFF
>TRBV24-1|TRBD2|TRBJ2-1|.
TGTGCCACCAGTGATTGGACGACTAGCGGGGCTAATGAGCAGTTCTTC
CATSDWTTSGANEQFF
>TRBV20-1|TRBD2|TRBJ2-1|.
TGCAGTGCTAGAGAAGGCGGGAGGGCCGATGAGCAGTTCTTC
CSAREGGRADEQFF
>TRBV6-2/TRBV6-3|.|TRBJ2-1|many
TGTGCCAGCAGTTACTTTGCGGATAGCTCCTACAATGAGCAGTTCTTC
CASSYFADSSYNEQFF
>TRBV20-1|TRBD2|TRBJ2-3|many
TGCAGTGCCCCTTGGGAGCTAGCGGCTCCAGATACGCAGTATTTT
CSAPWELAAPDTQYF
>TRBV12-3/TRBV12-4|.|TRBJ2-1|many
TGTGCCAGCAGTATGGACAATGAGCAGTTCTTC
CASSMDNEQFF
>TRBV12-3/TRBV12-4|.|TRBJ2-1|many
TGTGCCAGCAGTTCAGGGGGAGGCCGAAATGAGCAGTTCTTC
CASSSGGGRNEQFF
>TRBV4-3|TRBD2|TRBJ2-3|few
TGCGCCAGCAGCCATTCATCGCGGGAGGGCCCAGATACGCAGTATTTT
CASSHSSREGPDTQYF
>TRBV28|TRBD2|TRBJ2-1|.
TGTGCCAGCAGCTCGGCGACTAGCGGGACTCTCGATGAGCAGTTCTTC
CASSSATSGTLDEQFF
>TRBV28|.|TRBJ2-1|many
TGTGCCAGCTCTCACGGCCGCAGACTAGCCTACAATGAGCAGTTCTTC
CASSHGRRLAYNEQFF
>TRBV4-3|TRBD1|TRBJ2-2|few
TGCGCCAGCAGTGACGGACAGGGGAACACCGGGGAGCTGTTTTTT
CASSDGQGNTGELFF
>TRBV15|TRBD2|TRBJ2-1|few
TGTGCCACCAGCGGAGGATCGGGACTAGCCTACAATGAGCAGTTCTTC
CATSGGSGLAYNEQFF
>TRBV28|.|TRBJ2-5|few
TGTGCCAGCAGTTTATGGTGGCGTATGCGGGAGACCCAGTACTTC
CASSLWWRMRETQYF
>TRBV15|.|TRBJ1-5|few
TGTGCCACCAGCCCTTGGGACATGAATCAGCCCCAGCATTTT
CATSPWDMNQPQHF
>TRBV6-5|TRBD2|TRBJ2-1|.
TGTGCCAGCAGTTACGGGAGCGGGAGTAATGAGCAGTTCTTC
CASSYGSGSNEQFF
>TRBV28|.|TRBJ1-1|many
TGTGCCAGCAGTATCCTGACCCACACTGAAGCTTTCTTT
CASSILTHTEAFF
>TRBV12-3/TRBV12-4|.|TRBJ1-5|few
TGTGCCAGCAGTCCACGACCCGGGGGGGGATATAGCAATCAGCCCCAGCATTTT
CASSPRPGGGYSNQPQHF
>TRBV7-3|.|TRBJ2-3|.
TGTGCCAGCAGCCCCGGGGTTCAAGATACGCAGTATTTT
CASSPGVQDTQYF
>TRBV2|.|TRBJ2-1|many
TGTGCCAGCAGTGAGGTAGTTCTATACAATGAGCAGTTCTTC
CASSEVVLYNEQFF
>TRBV9|TRBD2|TRBJ2-3|few
TGTGCCAGCAGCGTAGGACTAGCGGGAGGACCCAGACTAACAGATACGCAGTATTTT
CASSVGLAGGPRLTDTQYF
>TRBV29-1|.|TRBJ2-1|many
TGCAGCGTGTTAAGGGGATCGGATGAGCAGTTCTTC
CSVLRGSDEQFF
>TRBV4-3|TRBD1|TRBJ2-7|.
TGCGCCAGCAGCCAAACGCCCTTGGGGACAGCCCCTAGGGAGCAGTACTTC
CASSQTPLGTAPREQYF
>TRBV18|.|TRBJ2-5|few
TGTGCCAGCTCACCTCCTGACGGGACTCCGCAAGAGACCCAGTACTTC
CASSPPDGTPQETQYF
>TRBV25-1|.|TRBJ2-1|.
TGTGCCAGCACCACCGGGCCCAACGGAGTCTACAATGAGCAGTTCTTC
CASTTGPNGVYNEQFF
>TRBV29-1|TRBD1|TRBJ1-2|.
TGCAGCGTTGAAGTAGAAGACAGGGACTATGGCTACACCTTC
CSVEVEDRDYGYTF
>TRBV29-1|TRBD2|TRBJ2-1|few
TGCAGCTCCAACCTAGCGGGAGGGGTCTACAATGAGCAGTTCTTC
CSSNLAGGVYNEQFF
>TRBV28|TRBD1|TRBJ2-5|few
TGTGCCAGCACCTCTAGGGCCCAAGACAGGGCACAAGAGACCCAGTACTTC
CASTSRAQDRAQETQYF
>TRBV20-1|TRBD2|TRBJ2-2|many
TGCAGTGCTAGAGCCGGCCTAGCGGGAGGGGCCGGGGAGCTGTTTTTT
CSARAGLAGGAGELFF
>TRBV5-1|.|TRBJ2-2|.
TGCGCCAGCAGCTTGGGGGCATCCGGGGAGCTGTTTTTT
CASSLGASGELFF
>TRBV12-3/TRBV12-4|.|TRBJ2-4|.
TGTGCCAGCAGCCGGGACTCCGTAGCCAAAAACATTCAGTACTTC
CASSRDSVAKNIQYF
>TRBV5-1|.|TRBJ1-1|.
TGCGCCAGCAGTCCATCGGGGACTCCGGTCACTGAAGCTTTCTTT
CASSPSGTPVTEAFF
>TRBV18|.|TRBJ1-1|few
TGTGCCAGCTCACCTGTACAGGGTCCGATTTCTGAAGCTTTCTTT
CASSPVQGPISEAFF
>TRBV29-1|.|TRBJ2-3|many
TGCAGCGTTGACAGGGGCGGCCCAGATACGCAGTATTTT
CSVDRGGPDTQYF
>TRBV25-1|.|TRBJ1-1|few
TGTGCCAGCAGTGAACTGGGGGTTTACCCTGAAGCTTTCTTT
CASSELGVYPEAFF
>TRBV28|TRBD2|TRBJ2-2|few
TGTGCCAGCAGTTCCGGGAGGAGACAACCGAACACCGGGGAGCTGTTTTTT
CASSSGRRQPNTGELFF
>TRBV4-2|TRBD1|TRBJ1-1|.
TGTGCCAGCAGCCCGGTGGGGACAGGTAGGAACACTGAAGCTTTCTTT
CASSPVGTGRNTEAFF
>TRBV20-1|TRBD1|TRBJ2-7|once
TGCAGTGCTCCCGGGACAGGGTATCCGTACTACGAGCAGTACTTC
CSAPGTGYPYYEQYF
>TRBV4-3|TRBD2|TRBJ2-6|.
TGCGCCAGCAGCCAAGTTGGGGGGGGGTCTGGGGCCAACGTCCTGACTTTC
CASSQVGGGSGANVLTF
>TRBV20-1|.|TRBJ2-2|few
TGCAGTGCTAGAGTACCGGGACGTGGGACCGGGGAGCTGTTTTTT
CSARVPGRGTGELFF
>TRBV20-1|.|TRBJ2-5|.
TGCAGTGCGCCGGGACGAGTACAAGAGACCCAGTACTTC
CSAPGRVQETQYF
>TRBV7-9|TRBD1|TRBJ2-5|.
TGTGCCAGCAGCTTCGCGACAGGGCAAGAGACCCAGTACTTC
CASSFATGQETQYF
>TRBV7-3|.|TRBJ2-3|many
TGTGCCAGCAGCTTATTGGGGGGCGCAGGCACAGATACGCAGTATTTT
CASSLLGGAGTDTQYF
>TRBV29-1|TRBD1|TRBJ1-4|many
TGCAGCGTTGAAGATCATACCGGGACAGGGGCGGGAAAACTGTTTTTT
CSVEDHTGTGAGKLFF
>TRBV29-1|.|TRBJ1-2|.
TGCAGCGTTGAGACAGAATCCTTGGGCTACACCTTC
CSVETESLGYTF
>TRBV4-3|.|TRBJ2-7|.
TGCGCCAGCAGCTATGGATTCCGGGACGACCCGAACTTC
CASSYGFRDDPNF